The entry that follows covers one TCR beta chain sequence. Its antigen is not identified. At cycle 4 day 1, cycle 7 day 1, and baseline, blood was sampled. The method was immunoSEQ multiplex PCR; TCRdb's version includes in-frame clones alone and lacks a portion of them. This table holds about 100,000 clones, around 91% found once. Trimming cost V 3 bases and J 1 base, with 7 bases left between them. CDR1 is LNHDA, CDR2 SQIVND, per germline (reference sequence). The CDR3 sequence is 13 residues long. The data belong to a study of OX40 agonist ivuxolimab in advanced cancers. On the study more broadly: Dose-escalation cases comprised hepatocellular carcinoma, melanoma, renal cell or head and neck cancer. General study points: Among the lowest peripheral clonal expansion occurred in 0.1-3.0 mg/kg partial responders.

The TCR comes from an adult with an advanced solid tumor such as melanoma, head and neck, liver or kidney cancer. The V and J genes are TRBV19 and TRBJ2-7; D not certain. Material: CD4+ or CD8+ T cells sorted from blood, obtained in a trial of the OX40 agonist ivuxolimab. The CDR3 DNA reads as TGTGCCAGTAGTATCGACTTTTCCTACGAGCAGTACTTC. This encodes CASSIDFSYEQYF.